These 32 T cell receptor beta chains share one sample of origin, sequenced in a study of cytomegalovirus exposure and HLA in healthy donors. The PCR used 60 Vbeta and 13 Jbeta primers. Measured with immunoSEQ multiplex PCR; TCRdb has only the in-frame clones, and not every one. The sample has 95,000 to 150,000 clones, approximately 66% seen once; the top ten hold around 8.8%. Sequences were obtained from PBMCs. These TCRs come from a woman aged 40 to 50 in good health and CMV-seropositive.

The chain joins TRBV18 to TRBJ1-5; D gene unclear. Looked up from germline, CDR1 is KGHSH and CDR2 is LQKENI. The CDR3 is 13 amino acids. Trimming took off 11 bases at V and 5 bases at J, with 16 bases between the two ends. The CDR3 is CAHLSTLHQPQHF. CDR3 DNA: TGTGCCCACTTGAGCACCCTTCATCAGCCCCAGCATTTT.

This clone has more than one count but fewer than ten. J is TRBJ2-1 and V is TRBV6-4, with 8 bases that match TRBD1. V lost 2 bases, J lost 2 bases, and 2 bases stayed unmatched. CDR1 and CDR2 (germline): MRHNA, SNTAGT. The CDR3 spans 15 residues. CDR3 sequence (DNA): TGTGCCAGCAGTGACCAGGGGGCGGCCTACAATGAGCAGTTCTTC. Its protein is CASSDQGAAYNEQFF.

This clone turned up a few times. This chain joins TRBV5-1 and TRBJ2-1; 7 bases map to TRBD2. Germline CDR1 and CDR2: SGHRS and YFSETQ. The CDR3 contains 16 residues. V lost 2 bases and J lost 7; bases outside the gene matches: 12. DNA of the CDR3: TGCGCCAGCAGCTTCGGAGGAGCGGGGTCGTATAATGAGCAGTTCTTC. It translates to CASSFGGAGSYNEQFF.

In this sample, this clone turned up a few times. The chain joins TRBV28 to TRBJ2-5; tentative D call: TRBD1 (5 bases). The V end was cut by 4 bases, the J end by 4 bases, with 7 bases between. The CDR3 extends over 12 amino acids. Germline CDR1 reads MDHEN; CDR2 reads SYDVKM. The CDR3 DNA sequence: TGTGCCAGCAGTTCACAGGTAGAGACCCAGTACTTC. It is translated as CASSSQVETQYF.

The chain couples TRBV7-9 to TRBJ2-3; D remains ambiguous. Trimming removed 4 bases from V and 1 base from J, with 12 bases in between. Germline CDR1 and CDR2: SEHNR and FQNEAQ (reference sequence). The CDR3 has 15 residues. CDR3 amino acids: CASSSQNPRTDTQYF. The CDR3 coding sequence is TGTGCCAGCAGCTCTCAGAACCCCCGCACAGATACGCAGTATTTT.

This chain connects TRBV30 to TRBJ2-3; the D gene is possibly TRBD2 (5 bases). V was cut by 3 bases and J by 3 bases, with 16 bases left in between. Germline lookup yields CDR1 GTSNPN and CDR2 SVGIG (reference sequence). This CDR3 is 15 amino acids long. The CDR3 is CAWRARGKRTDTQYF. The CDR3 region has the DNA TGTGCCTGGAGAGCTCGGGGAAAGCGGACAGATACGCAGTATTTT. The whole variable domain, filled in from reference TRBV30 and TRBJ2-3, reads SQTIHQWPATLVQPVGSPLSLECTVEGTSNPNLYWYRQAAGRGLQLLFYSVGIGQISSEVPQNLSASRPQDRQFILSSKKLLLSDSGFYLCAWRARGKRTDTQYFGPGTRLTVL.

V gene TRBV6-9 combines with J gene TRBJ2-7, with 7 bases lining up with TRBD2. Germline V gene sequence: CDR1 MNHGY, CDR2 SVAAGI. CDR3 size: 19 residues. Trimming removed 5 bases from V and 1 base from J; junction bases left unmatched: 20. The CDR3 sequence is CASSQSTDRGREKSYEQYF. CDR3 coding DNA: TGTGCCAGCAGTCAATCTACCGACCGGGGGAGGGAGAAATCCTACGAGCAGTACTTC.

The rearrangement uses TRBV5-4 and TRBJ1-2; TRBD1 might be the D (5 bases). Germline-derived CDR1 and CDR2 are SGHNT and YYREEE (reference sequence). The CDR3 totals 16 residues. V was cut by 0 bases and J by 4 bases, with 16 bases left in between. The CDR3: CASSLGRDALGYGYTF. DNA for the CDR3: TGTGCCAGCAGCTTGGGGAGGGACGCCTTGGGCTATGGCTACACCTTC.

This clone showed up just once. CDR3 sequence: CASSTNTGAQGEQYF. The CDR3, as DNA: TGTGCCAGCAGTACTAATACAGGGGCTCAGGGCGAGCAGTACTTC. The gene calls are TRBV6-5 and TRBJ2-7; 7 positions match TRBD1. The V gene's germline CDR1 is MNHEY and CDR2 SVGAGI. The CDR3 is 15 residues long. V trimming: 5 bases; J trimming: 6 bases; junction bases outside the gene matches: 13.

The table lists this clone with a count of one. This chain uses TRBV28 with TRBJ1-4; 7 bases map to TRBD1. V lost 7 bases and J lost 4; bases outside the gene matches: 12. CDR3 size: 16 residues. CDR1 and CDR2 (germline): MDHEN, SYDVKM. CDR3 nucleotides: TGTGCCAGCAACACTAACAGGGGTTCGGGTAATGAAAAACTGTTTTTT. Translating it yields CASNTNRGSGNEKLFF. Supplemented by reference TRBV28 and TRBJ1-4, the full variable domain reads DVKVTQSSRYLVKRTGEKVFLECVQDMDHENMFWYRQDPGLGLRLIYFSYDVKMKEKGDIPEGYSVSREKKERFSLILESASTNQTSMYLCASNTNRGSGNEKLFFGSGTQLSVL.

This chain links TRBV7-9 with TRBJ2-3; TRBD2 is a possible D gene (6 bases). CDR1 and CDR2 from the germline V gene are SEHNR and FQNEAQ (reference sequence). The V end lost 1 base, the J end lost 1 base, and 9 bases lay between the germline ends. The CDR3 totals 15 residues. The CDR3 region is CASSLGGEGTDTQYF. The CDR3 DNA is TGTGCCAGCAGCTTAGGGGGGGAGGGCACAGATACGCAGTATTTT.

The chain has TRBV6-1 and TRBJ2-1; TRBD1 might be the D (6 bases). The CDR3 is 15 residues long. The germline gives CDR1 MNHNS, CDR2 SASEGT. V was cut by 10 bases and J by 2 bases, with 18 bases left in between. CDR3 loop: CATHPGVTPYNEQFF. CDR3 nucleotides: TGTGCCACTCACCCAGGGGTCACTCCCTACAATGAGCAGTTCTTC.

This clone turned up a few times. One junction end does not reproduce the germline sequence, and a read error may be involved. V and J are TRBV30 and TRBJ1-2; 8 nucleotides match TRBD1. Germline lookup yields CDR1 GTSNPN and CDR2 SVGIG (reference sequence). The CDR3 sequence is 15 residues long. CDR3 region: CAWNPGQGINYGYPF. The CDR3 DNA reads TGTGCCTGGAACCCCGGACAGGGAATTAACTATGGCTACCCCTTC.

This clone was picked up one time. The chain is built from TRBV11-3 and TRBJ1-2; unclear D gene. Trimming removed 3 bases at V and 6 bases at J, with 14 bases between. This CDR3 spans 14 amino acids. Germline V CDR1 and CDR2: SGHNT, YENEEA. The CDR3 nucleotides read TGTGCCAGCAGCTTGGAGGGAATGGAAGATGGCTACACCTTC. Translating it yields CASSLEGMEDGYTF.

This clone occurred a few times. The chain has TRBV5-1 and TRBJ2-1; 8 bases fit TRBD2. Germline V gene data show CDR1 as SGHRS and CDR2 as YFSETQ. V trimming: 4 bases; J trimming: 5 bases; junction bases outside the gene matches: 14. The CDR3 totals 17 residues. The CDR3 coding sequence is TGCGCCAGCAGCGGAGCACTCTGGGGACTAGGAGACAATGAGCAGTTCTTC. It yields the protein CASSGALWGLGDNEQFF.

In this sample, this clone turned up a few times. The genes are TRBV28 and TRBJ1-1; 7 bases agree with TRBD1. Trimming at V came to 4 bases and at J to 0 bases, leaving 11 bases not matched to a gene. The CDR3 has 17 residues. Germline values: CDR1 MDHEN, CDR2 SYDVKM. CDR3 protein: CASSSDRAPMMNTEAFF. CDR3 nucleotide sequence: TGTGCCAGCAGTTCCGACAGGGCCCCTATGATGAACACTGAAGCTTTCTTT.

V gene TRBV5-1 combines with J gene TRBJ2-1, with a tentative D call TRBD2 (6 bases). In germline, CDR1 is SGHRS, CDR2 YFSETQ. The length of the CDR3 is 18 residues. Trimming took 4 bases from V and 0 from J, leaving 20 bases between them. The CDR3 region is CASSQLVGGVVSYNEQFF. CDR3 bases: TGCGCCAGCAGCCAATTAGTCGGCGGGGTGGTCTCCTACAATGAGCAGTTCTTC.

V and J are TRBV5-1 and TRBJ2-1; 9 bases align to TRBD1. V trimming: 2 bases; J trimming: 7 bases; junction bases outside the gene matches: 10. The CDR3 has 16 amino acids. Germline values: CDR1 SGHRS, CDR2 YFSETQ. The CDR3 is CASSLSVGQGGNEQFF. CDR3 bases: TGCGCCAGCAGCTTAAGTGTGGGACAGGGAGGGAATGAGCAGTTCTTC.

With respect to this clone: The junction does not match germline at one end; this may be a read error. This chain connects TRBV11-2 to TRBJ2-7; TRBD2 aligns across 9 bases. The CDR3 spans 14 residues. Germline V gives CDR1 SGHAT, CDR2 FQNNGV. In DNA form, the CDR3 reads TGTGCCAGCAGATTAGCGGGAGAACGCTACGAGCAGTACTTC. This translates into CASRLAGERYEQYF. The full variable domain, in which reference TRBV11-2 and TRBJ2-7 provide the parts outside the CDR3, is EAGVAQSPRYKIIEKRQSVAFWCNPISGHATLYWYQQILGQGPKLLIQFQNNGVVDDSQLPKDRFSAERLKGVDSTLKIQPAKLEDSAVYLCASRLAGERYEQYFGPGTRLTVT.

The chain carries TRBV5-1 and TRBJ2-1; D call uncertain. Trimming stripped 0 bases from V and 0 bases from J, with 7 bases between. The germline CDR1 and CDR2 sequences are SGHRS and YFSETQ. The length of the CDR3 is 15 residues. Here the CDR3 reads CASSLDSGSYNEQFF. DNA for the CDR3: TGCGCCAGCAGCTTGGACTCGGGCTCCTACAATGAGCAGTTCTTC.

The V call is TRBV18, the J call TRBJ2-3, with TRBD2 matching over 8 bases. The CDR3 spans 15 residues. The germline V gene has CDR1 KGHSH and CDR2 LQKENI. V lost 3 bases, J lost 1 base, and 3 bases stayed unmatched. CDR3 DNA: TGTGCCAGCTCACCCGGGGGGGCCCGCACAGATACGCAGTATTTT. Its protein is CASSPGGARTDTQYF. Complete variable domain (other parts from reference TRBV18 and TRBJ2-3): NAGVMQNPRHLVRRRGQEARLRCSPMKGHSHVYWYRQLPEEGLKFMVYLQKENIIDESGMPKERFSAEFPKEGPSILRIQQVVRGDSAAYFCASSPGGARTDTQYFGPGTRLTVL.

This clone was seen a handful of times. The chain uses TRBV9 and TRBJ1-2; tentatively, D is TRBD1 (5 bases). Trimming took 0 bases from V and 7 from J, leaving 16 bases between them. The CDR3 has 15 amino acids. CDR1 and CDR2 from the germline V gene are SGDLS and YYNGEE. Written as DNA, the CDR3 is TGTGCCAGCAGCGTAGGGGGGGAGCCTCGGGGTGGCTACACCTTC. Translated: CASSVGGEPRGGYTF. Drawing the rest from reference TRBV9 and TRBJ1-2, the complete variable domain is DSGVTQTPKHLITATGQRVTLRCSPRSGDLSVYWYQQSLDQGLQFLIQYYNGEERAKGNILERFSAQQFPDLHSELNLSSLELGDSALYFCASSVGGEPRGGYTFGSGTRLTVV.

The V gene is TRBV5-1, the J gene TRBJ2-7, with a weak D call TRBD1 (5 bases). This CDR3 contains 15 residues. The ends were cut back, 1 base at V and 5 bases at J, with 16 bases in the middle. CDR1 is SGHRS and CDR2 is YFSETQ in the germline V gene. The CDR3 nucleotides are TGCGCCAGCAGCTTGCAGGGTTGGAGCTCGAACGAGCAGTACTTC. It encodes CASSLQGWSSNEQYF.

V is TRBV6-6 and J is TRBJ2-5; a weak D match, TRBD2 (5 bases). This CDR3 contains 12 residues. Trimming left V 6 bases short and J 11 bases short, with 16 bases between. The germline gives CDR1 MNHNY, CDR2 SVGAGI (reference sequence). DNA of the CDR3: TGTGCCAGCAGCCACGTCGTATGGGAGCAGTACTTC. It translates to CASSHVVWEQYF.

This clone occurred a few times. The same CDR3 can be traced to other DNA sequences in this sample. V and J are TRBV9 and TRBJ1-5; 8 bases are shared with TRBD1. There are 13 residues in the CDR3. The V gene end was trimmed by 9 bases and the J gene end by 5 bases; junction bases not matched to a gene: 7. The germline CDR1 and CDR2 sequences are SGDLS and YYNGEE. The chain's CDR3 is CATPGQEYQPQHF. CDR3 sequence (DNA): TGTGCCACCCCGGGACAGGAATATCAGCCCCAGCATTTT. The complete variable domain, with remaining parts taken from reference TRBV9 and TRBJ1-5, reads DSGVTQTPKHLITATGQRVTLRCSPRSGDLSVYWYQQSLDQGLQFLIQYYNGEERAKGNILERFSAQQFPDLHSELNLSSLELGDSALYFCATPGQEYQPQHFGDGTRLSIL.

The chain employs TRBV5-1 and TRBJ2-3; TRBD2 matches at 13 bases. The junction had 6 bases not matched to a gene; V was cut back by 0 bases and J by 5 bases. Per germline, CDR1 SGHRS and CDR2 YFSETQ. This CDR3 is 17 amino acids long. The CDR3 loop is CASSLELAGGLGDTQYF. CDR3 sequence (DNA): TGCGCCAGCAGCTTGGAACTAGCGGGAGGGCTGGGAGATACGCAGTATTTT.

The chain has TRBV27 and TRBJ2-2; possible D gene TRBD1, 5 bases. Germline CDR1 and CDR2: MNHEY and SMNVEV (reference sequence). CDR3 size: 15 residues. V was shortened by 3 bases and J by 0 bases, with 8 bases between the two germline ends. Written as DNA, the CDR3 is TGTGCCAGCAGTTTCGACAGACCGAACACCGGGGAGCTGTTTTTT. It specifies CASSFDRPNTGELFF.

The gene calls are TRBV6-4 and TRBJ2-2; TRBD1 agrees at 12 bases. The length of the CDR3 is 17 residues. V shed 0 bases and J 5 bases; nucleotides not matched to a gene: 4. Germline CDR1 is MRHNA and CDR2 is SNTAGT. CDR3 coding DNA: TGTGCCAGCAGTGACTCGACGGGACAGGGGGCAACCGGGGAGCTGTTTTTT. Translating gives CASSDSTGQGATGELFF.

This clone showed up just a few times. The chain employs TRBV6-1 and TRBJ2-5; 9 nucleotides agree with TRBD2. Germline-derived CDR1 and CDR2 are MNHNS and SASEGT. Losses at the gene ends were 0 bases for V and 5 bases for J; bases not matched to a gene: 4. This CDR3 is 15 amino acids long. The CDR3 nucleotides are TGTGCCAGCAGTGAAGCGGCGGGGGGGCCGGAGACCCAGTACTTC. Translating it yields CASSEAAGGPETQYF.

V gene TRBV6-5 combines with J gene TRBJ1-3; TRBD1 matches 10 bases. J gave up 8 bases and V 6 bases, and 4 bases lay outside the gene matches. Germline CDR1 MNHEY, CDR2 SVGAGI. This CDR3 region has 13 residues. CDR3 sequence: CASRETGGYTIYF. CDR3 in DNA: TGTGCCAGCAGAGAGACAGGGGGCTACACCATATATTTT.

The chain carries TRBV30 and TRBJ2-3; TRBD2 aligns across 7 bases. Germline values: CDR1 GTSNPN, CDR2 SVGIG (reference sequence). CDR3 length: 16 residues. V lost 7 bases to trimming and J lost 0 bases; unmatched junction nucleotides: 13. For the CDR3, the DNA is TGTGCCTTACGACTAGCCGGCACTTCTAGCACAGATACGCAGTATTTT. Translated, it gives CALRLAGTSSTDTQYF.

The CDR3 is CASSWSRGPNEKLFF. CDR3 nucleotide sequence: TGCGCCAGCAGCTGGAGTCGAGGCCCGAATGAAAAACTGTTTTTT. The rearrangement joins TRBV5-1 to TRBJ1-4; no reliable D call. The germline V and J ends were trimmed by 3 bases and 5 bases, with 14 bases remaining between them. Looked up from germline, CDR1 is SGHRS and CDR2 is YFSETQ. The CDR3 contains 15 residues.